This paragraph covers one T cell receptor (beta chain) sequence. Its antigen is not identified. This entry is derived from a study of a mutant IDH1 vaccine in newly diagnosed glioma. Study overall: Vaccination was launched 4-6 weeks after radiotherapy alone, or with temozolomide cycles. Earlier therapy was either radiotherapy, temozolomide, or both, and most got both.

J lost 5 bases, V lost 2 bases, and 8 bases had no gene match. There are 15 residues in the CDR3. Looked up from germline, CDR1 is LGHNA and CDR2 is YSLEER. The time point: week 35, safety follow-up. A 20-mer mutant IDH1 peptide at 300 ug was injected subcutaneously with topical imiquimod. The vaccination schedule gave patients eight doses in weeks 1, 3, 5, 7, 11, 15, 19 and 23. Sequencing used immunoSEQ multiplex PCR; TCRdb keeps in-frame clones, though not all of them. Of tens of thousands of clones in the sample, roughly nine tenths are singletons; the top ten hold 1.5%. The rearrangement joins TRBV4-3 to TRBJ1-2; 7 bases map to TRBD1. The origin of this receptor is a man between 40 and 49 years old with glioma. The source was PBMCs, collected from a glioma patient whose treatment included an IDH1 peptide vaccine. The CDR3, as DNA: TGCGCCAGCAGCCAATCAACAGGGGTTGGTTATGGCTACACCTTC. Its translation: CASSQSTGVGYGYTF.